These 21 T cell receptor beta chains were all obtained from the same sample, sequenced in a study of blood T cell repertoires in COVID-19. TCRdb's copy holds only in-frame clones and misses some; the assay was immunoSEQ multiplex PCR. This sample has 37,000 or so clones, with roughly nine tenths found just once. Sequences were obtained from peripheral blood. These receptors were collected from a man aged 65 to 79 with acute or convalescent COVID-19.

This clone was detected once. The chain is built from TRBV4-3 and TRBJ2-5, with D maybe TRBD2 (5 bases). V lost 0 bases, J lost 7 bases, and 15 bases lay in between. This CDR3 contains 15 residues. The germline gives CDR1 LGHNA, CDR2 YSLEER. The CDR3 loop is CASSQEKTSVSTQYF. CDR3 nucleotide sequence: TGCGCCAGCAGCCAAGAGAAAACTAGTGTGTCGACCCAGTACTTC.

The DNA of the CDR3 is TGTGCCAGTAGTGGGGACAGGGTGGTGCGCACTGAAGCTTTCTTT. This codes for CASSGDRVVRTEAFF. The chain is built from TRBV19 and TRBJ1-1; 9 nucleotides line up with TRBD1. V lost 5 bases and J lost 4; bases outside the gene matches: 8. Germline CDR1 reads LNHDA; CDR2 reads SQIVND (reference sequence). This CDR3 comprises 15 residues. The full variable domain, rest sourced from reference TRBV19 and TRBJ1-1, is DGGITQSPKYLFRKEGQNVTLSCEQNLNHDAMYWYRQDPGQGLRLIYYSQIVNDFQKGDIAEGYSVSREKKESFPLTVTSAQKNPTAFYLCASSGDRVVRTEAFFGQGTRLTVV.

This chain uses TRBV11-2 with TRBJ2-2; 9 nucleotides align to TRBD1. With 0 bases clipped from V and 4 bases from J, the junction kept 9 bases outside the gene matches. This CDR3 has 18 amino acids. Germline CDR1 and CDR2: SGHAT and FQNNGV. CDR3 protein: CASSLDFRDRAGTGELFF. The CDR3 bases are TGTGCCAGCAGCTTAGATTTCCGGGACAGGGCTGGCACCGGGGAGCTGTTTTTT.

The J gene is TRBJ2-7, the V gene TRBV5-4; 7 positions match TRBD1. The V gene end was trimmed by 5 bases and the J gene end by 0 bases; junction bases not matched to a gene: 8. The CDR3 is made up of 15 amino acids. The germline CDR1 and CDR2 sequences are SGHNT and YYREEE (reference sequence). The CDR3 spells CASSQGTVSSYEQYF. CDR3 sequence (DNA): TGTGCCAGCAGTCAAGGGACAGTCAGCTCCTACGAGCAGTACTTC.

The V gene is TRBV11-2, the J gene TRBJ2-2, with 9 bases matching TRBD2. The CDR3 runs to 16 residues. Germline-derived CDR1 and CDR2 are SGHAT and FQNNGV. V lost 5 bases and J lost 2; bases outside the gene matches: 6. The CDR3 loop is CASSPPGLANTGELFF. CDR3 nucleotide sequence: TGTGCCAGCAGCCCCCCGGGACTAGCTAACACCGGGGAGCTGTTTTTT.

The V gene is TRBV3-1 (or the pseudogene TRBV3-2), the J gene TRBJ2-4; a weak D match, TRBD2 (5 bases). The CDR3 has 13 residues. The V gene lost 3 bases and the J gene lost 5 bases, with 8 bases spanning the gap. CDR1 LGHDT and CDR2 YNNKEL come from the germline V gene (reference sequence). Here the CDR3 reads CASSQGAQNIQYF. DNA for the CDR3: TGTGCCAGCAGCCAGGGAGCGCAAAACATTCAGTACTTC.

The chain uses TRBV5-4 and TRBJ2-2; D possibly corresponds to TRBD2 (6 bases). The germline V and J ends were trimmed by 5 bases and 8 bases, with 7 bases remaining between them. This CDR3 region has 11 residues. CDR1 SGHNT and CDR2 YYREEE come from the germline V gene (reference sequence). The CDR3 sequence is CASSRGGELFF. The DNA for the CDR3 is TGTGCCAGCAGTCGGGGGGGGGAGCTGTTTTTT. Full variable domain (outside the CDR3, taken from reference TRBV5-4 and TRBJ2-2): ETGVTQSPTHLIKTRGQQVTLRCSSQSGHNTVSWYQQALGQGPQFIFQYYREEENGRGNFPPRFSGLQFPNYSSELNVNALELDDSALYLCASSRGGELFFGEGSRLTVL.

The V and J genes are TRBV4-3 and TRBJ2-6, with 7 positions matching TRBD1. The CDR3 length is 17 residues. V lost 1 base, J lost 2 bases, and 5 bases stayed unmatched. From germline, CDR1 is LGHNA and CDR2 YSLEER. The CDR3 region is CASSQVVTGAGANVLTF. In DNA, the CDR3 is TGCGCCAGCAGCCAAGTTGTAACAGGGGCTGGGGCCAACGTCCTGACTTTC.

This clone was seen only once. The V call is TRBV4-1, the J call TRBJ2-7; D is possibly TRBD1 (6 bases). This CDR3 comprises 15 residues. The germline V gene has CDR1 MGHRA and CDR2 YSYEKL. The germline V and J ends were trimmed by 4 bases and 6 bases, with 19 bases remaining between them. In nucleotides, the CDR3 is TGCGCCAGCAGCCCACGTGGCAGGGGAGACCCCGAGCAGTACTTC. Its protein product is CASSPRGRGDPEQYF.

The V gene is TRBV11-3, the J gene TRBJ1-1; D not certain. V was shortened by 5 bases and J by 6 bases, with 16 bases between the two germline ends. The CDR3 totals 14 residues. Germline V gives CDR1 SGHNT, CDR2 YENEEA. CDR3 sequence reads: CASSRTYIGSEAFF. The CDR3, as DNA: TGTGCCAGCAGCCGGACTTATATCGGATCTGAAGCTTTCTTT.

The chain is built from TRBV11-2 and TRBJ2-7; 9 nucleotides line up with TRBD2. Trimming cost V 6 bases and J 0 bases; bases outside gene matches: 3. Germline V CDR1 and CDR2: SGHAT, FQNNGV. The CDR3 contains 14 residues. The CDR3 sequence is CASSETSGSYEQYF. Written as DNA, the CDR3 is TGTGCCAGCAGTGAGACTAGCGGCTCCTACGAGCAGTACTTC.

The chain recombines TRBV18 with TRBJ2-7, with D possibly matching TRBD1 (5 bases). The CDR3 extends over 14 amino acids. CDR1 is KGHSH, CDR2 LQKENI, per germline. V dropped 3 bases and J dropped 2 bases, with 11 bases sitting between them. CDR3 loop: CASSPPGQTYEQYF. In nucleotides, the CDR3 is TGTGCCAGCTCACCCCCAGGGCAAACCTACGAGCAGTACTTC.

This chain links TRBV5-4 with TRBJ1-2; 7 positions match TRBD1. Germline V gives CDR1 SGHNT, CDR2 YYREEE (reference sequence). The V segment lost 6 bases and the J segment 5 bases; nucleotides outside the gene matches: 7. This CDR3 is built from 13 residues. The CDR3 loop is CASTGQNLYGYTF. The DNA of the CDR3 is TGTGCCAGCACGGGACAGAATCTGTATGGCTACACCTTC.

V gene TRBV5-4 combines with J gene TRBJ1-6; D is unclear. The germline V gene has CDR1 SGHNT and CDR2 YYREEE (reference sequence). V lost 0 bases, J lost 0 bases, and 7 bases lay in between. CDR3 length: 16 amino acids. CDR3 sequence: CASSLAGSSYNSPLHF. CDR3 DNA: TGTGCCAGCAGCTTGGCGGGGAGCTCCTATAATTCACCCCTCCACTTT. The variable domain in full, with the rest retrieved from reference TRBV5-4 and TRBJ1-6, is ETGVTQSPTHLIKTRGQQVTLRCSSQSGHNTVSWYQQALGQGPQFIFQYYREEENGRGNFPPRFSGLQFPNYSSELNVNALELDDSALYLCASSLAGSSYNSPLHFGNGTRLTVT.

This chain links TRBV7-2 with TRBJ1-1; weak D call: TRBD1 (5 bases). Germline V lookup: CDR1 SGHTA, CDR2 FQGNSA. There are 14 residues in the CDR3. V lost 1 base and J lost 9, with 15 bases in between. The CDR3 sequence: CASSLVGVRTQAFF. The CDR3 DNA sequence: TGTGCCAGCAGCTTAGTAGGGGTTAGGACACAAGCTTTCTTT. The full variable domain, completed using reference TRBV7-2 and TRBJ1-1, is GAGVSQSPSNKVTEKGKDVELRCDPISGHTALYWYRQSLGQGLEFLIYFQGNSAPDKSGLPSDRFSAERTGGSVSTLTIQRTQQEDSAVYLCASSLVGVRTQAFFGQGTRLTVV.

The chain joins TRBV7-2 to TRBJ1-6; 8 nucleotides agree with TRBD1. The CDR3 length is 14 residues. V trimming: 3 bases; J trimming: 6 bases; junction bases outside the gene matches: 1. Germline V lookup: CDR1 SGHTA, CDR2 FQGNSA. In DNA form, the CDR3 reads TGTGCCAGCAGCTTGCAGGGGGCTAATTCACCCCTCCACTTT. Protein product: CASSLQGANSPLHF.

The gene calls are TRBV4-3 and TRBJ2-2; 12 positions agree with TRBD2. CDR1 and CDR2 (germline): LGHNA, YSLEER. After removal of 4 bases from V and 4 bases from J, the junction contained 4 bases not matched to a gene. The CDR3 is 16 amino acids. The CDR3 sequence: CASSPSSGRATGELFF. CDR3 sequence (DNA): TGCGCCAGCAGCCCTTCTAGCGGGAGGGCCACCGGGGAGCTGTTTTTT.

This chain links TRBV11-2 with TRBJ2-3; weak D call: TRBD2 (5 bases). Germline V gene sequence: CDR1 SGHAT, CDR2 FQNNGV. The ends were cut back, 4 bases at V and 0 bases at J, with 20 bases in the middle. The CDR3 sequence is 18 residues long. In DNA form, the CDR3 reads TGTGCCAGCAGCTCGATCCCACCCCTAGAGGGAAGCACAGATACGCAGTATTTT. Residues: CASSSIPPLEGSTDTQYF.

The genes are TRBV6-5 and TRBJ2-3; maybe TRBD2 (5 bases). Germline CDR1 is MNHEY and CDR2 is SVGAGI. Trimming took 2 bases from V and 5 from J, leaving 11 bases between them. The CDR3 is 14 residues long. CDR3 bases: TGTGCCAGCAGTTACGACTACCGTGGAGATACGCAGTATTTT. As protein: CASSYDYRGDTQYF.

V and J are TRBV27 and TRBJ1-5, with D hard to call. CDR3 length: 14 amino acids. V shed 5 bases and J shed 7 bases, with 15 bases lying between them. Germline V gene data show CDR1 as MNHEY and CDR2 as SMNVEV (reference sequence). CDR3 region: CASSAPGEGQPQHF. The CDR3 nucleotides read TGTGCCAGCAGTGCCCCCGGGGAAGGACAGCCCCAGCATTTT.

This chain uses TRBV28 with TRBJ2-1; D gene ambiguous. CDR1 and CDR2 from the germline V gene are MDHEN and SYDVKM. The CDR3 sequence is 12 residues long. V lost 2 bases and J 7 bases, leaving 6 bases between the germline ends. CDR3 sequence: CASSLGFNEQFF. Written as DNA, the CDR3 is TGTGCCAGCAGTTTAGGCTTTAATGAGCAGTTCTTC.